Below are 3 T cell receptor beta chains sequenced from a single sample in a study of post-analysis software for immune sequencing data. Overall study results and limits: TRBV5-6, TRBV5-1 and TRBV20-1 belonged to a set of roughly 5 TRBV segments that were more frequent in patients than controls.

The antigens for these receptors are not known. Included in the TCR beta cDNA libraries were unique molecular identifiers. TCRdb reprocessed the PCR reads with MiXCR, giving one entry per CDR3 protein. The sample lists about 150,000 distinct CDR3 sequences; about 32% were seen once. The source material was blood. The origin of the receptors is a girl between 5 and 17 years old with multiple sclerosis.

This clonotype has just a few counts. This sequence joins TRBV2 and TRBJ1-6; maybe TRBD1 (6 bases). V lost 9 bases, J lost 7 bases, and 10 bases lay in between. Germline V lookup: CDR1 SNHLY, CDR2 FYNNEI. CDR3 length: 12 residues. CDR3 in DNA: TGTGCCAGTACGAGGGGGAATTCACCCCTCCACTTT. Its protein product is CASTRGNSPLHF.

This clonotype came up many times. V usage is TRBV3-1 and J usage is TRBJ2-3; tentatively, D is TRBD2 (6 bases). Between the trimmed V and J ends, which lost 4 bases and 0 bases, there was a span of 14 bases. This CDR3 region has 16 residues. Germline V gene lookup returns CDR1 LGHDT and CDR2 YNNKEL (reference sequence). The DNA of the CDR3 is TGTGCCAGCAGCCGCGGGATAGCAGGAAGCACAGATACGCAGTATTTT. Residues: CASSRGIAGSTDTQYF.

Concerning this clonotype itself: The junction departs from the called germline gene at one end, perhaps through a read error. V is TRBV10-3 and J is TRBJ1-1; D is unresolved. This CDR3 has 11 residues. CDR1 is ENHRY and CDR2 is SYGVKD in the germline V gene. CDR3 residues: CAVSDPSEAFF. CDR3 DNA: TGTGCCGTCAGTGACCCCAGTGAAGCTTTCTTT.